This TCR beta chain was sequenced for a study of identical twins. The table lists this clonotype with a few counts. Trimming cost V 2 bases and J 2 bases; bases outside gene matches: 7. The CDR3 runs to 16 residues. Germline CDR1 ENHRY, CDR2 SYGVKD. Using its own MiXCR run on the 5' RACE reads, TCRdb lists one record per CDR3 protein. The repertoire holds under 900,000 distinct CDR3 sequences, with about 12% as singletons. Another study also made use of these data, one on yellow fever vaccine responses in identical twins.

This chain connects TRBV10-3 to TRBJ2-7; TRBD2 agrees at 9 bases. Sequencing was performed on PBMCs. The TCR sequence derives from a young woman in good health. As DNA, the CDR3 is TGTGCCATCAGTGAGCGCGACGCGGGAGGGCCCTACGAGCAGTACTTC. It specifies CAISERDAGGPYEQYF.